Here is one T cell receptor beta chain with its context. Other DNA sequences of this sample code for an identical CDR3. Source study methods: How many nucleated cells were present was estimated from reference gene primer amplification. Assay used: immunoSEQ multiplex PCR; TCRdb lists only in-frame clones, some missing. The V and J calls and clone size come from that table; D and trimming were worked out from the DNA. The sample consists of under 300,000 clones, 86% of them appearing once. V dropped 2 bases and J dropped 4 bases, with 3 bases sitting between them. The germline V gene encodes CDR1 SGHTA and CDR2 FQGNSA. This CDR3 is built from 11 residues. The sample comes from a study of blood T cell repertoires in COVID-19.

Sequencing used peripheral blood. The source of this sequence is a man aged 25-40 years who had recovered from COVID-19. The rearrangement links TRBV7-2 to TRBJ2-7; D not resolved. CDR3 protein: CASSLSYEQYF. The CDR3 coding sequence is TGTGCCAGCAGCTTATCGTACGAGCAGTACTTC.